The rows below give T cell receptor beta chains drawn from one sample of a study of early T cells in non-severe SARS-CoV-2 infection. MiXCR, applied by TCRdb to the 5' RACE reads, yields one record per CDR3 protein. The data show 70,000 or so distinct CDR3 sequences, roughly 13% seen once. Sequencing was carried out using whole blood. Every receptor here comes from an adult who was a healthcare worker with PCR-confirmed SARS-CoV-2 infection or an uninfected control (not recorded which). The CDR3 runs from the conserved cysteine through the conserved F or W. The D gene is left open where the match is weak. Not every row has a clone size; where given, it reads once, few, many or a size class.

v_call,j_call,d_call,clone_size,cdr3_aa,cdr3_nt
TRBV29-1,TRBJ2-1,NA,NA,CSVEPLGTEQFF,TGCAGCGTTGAACCCTTAGGAACTGAGCAGTTCTTC
TRBV3-2,TRBJ2-1,NA,few,CASSQEGKGVSSYNEQFF,TGTGCCAGCAGCCAAGAAGGTAAAGGGGTTAGCTCCTACAATGAGCAGTTCTTC
TRBV11-3,TRBJ2-2,NA,many,CASSNPNTGELFF,TGTGCCAGCAGCAACCCCAACACCGGGGAGCTGTTTTTT
TRBV29-1,TRBJ1-2,NA,NA,CSVEDPTPGARGYTF,TGCAGCGTTGAAGATCCGACCCCGGGGGCCCGAGGCTACACCTTC
TRBV2,TRBJ1-3,NA,NA,CASSGYKQGTGNTIYF,TGTGCCAGCAGTGGTTATAAGCAGGGGACTGGAAACACCATATATTTT
TRBV28,TRBJ1-5,TRBD1,few,CASSHRQGSNQPQHF,TGTGCCAGCAGCCATCGACAGGGGAGCAATCAGCCCCAGCATTTT
TRBV2,TRBJ2-2,NA,few,CASSERLANTGELFF,TGTGCCAGCAGTGAGAGACTAGCGAACACCGGGGAGCTGTTTTTT
TRBV7-8,TRBJ2-1,NA,many,CASSFNQEKGQTYNEQFF,TGTGCCAGCAGCTTTAATCAGGAAAAAGGGCAGACCTACAATGAGCAGTTCTTC
TRBV5-1,TRBJ2-1,NA,few,CASSPDRDNEQFF,TGCGCCAGCAGCCCGGACAGAGACAATGAGCAGTTCTTC
TRBV12-3/TRBV12-4,TRBJ2-3,TRBD2,few,CASSRTSGGSDTQYF,TGTGCCAGCAGTCGGACTAGCGGGGGGTCAGATACGCAGTATTTT
TRBV6-4,TRBJ1-5,NA,few,CASSRQEGQPQHF,TGTGCCAGCAGCAGGCAGGAGGGGCAGCCCCAGCATTTT
TRBV13,TRBJ1-1,NA,NA,CASSLGGTSNTEAFF,TGTGCCAGCAGCTTAGGGGGGACAAGCAACACTGAAGCTTTCTTT
TRBV29-1,TRBJ1-1,NA,NA,CSGREVDTEAFF,TGCAGCGGCCGGGAGGTTGACACTGAAGCTTTCTTT
TRBV5-4,TRBJ2-3,NA,NA,CASSPGGQGDTQYF,TGTGCCAGCAGCCCGGGGGGCCAAGGAGATACGCAGTATTTT
TRBV7-6,TRBJ2-5,NA,few,CASSLKGTQYF,TGTGCCAGCAGCTTAAAAGGGACCCAGTACTTC
TRBV3-1,TRBJ2-2,NA,NA,CASSHANAGELFF,TGTGCCAGCAGCCATGCTAACGCCGGGGAGCTGTTTTTT
TRBV7-3,TRBJ2-3,TRBD2,few,CASSLGTSGGSDTQYF,TGTGCCAGCAGCTTGGGGACTAGCGGGGGGTCAGATACGCAGTATTTT
TRBV28,TRBJ2-7,TRBD1,NA,CASTSSRDRPLKQYF,TGTGCCAGCACCTCGTCCCGGGACAGGCCCTTGAAGCAGTACTTC
TRBV10-2,TRBJ1-1,NA,NA,CASTPPGPNTEAFF,TGCGCCAGCACGCCCCCGGGCCCGAACACTGAAGCTTTCTTT
TRBV12-3/TRBV12-4,TRBJ2-7,NA,few,CASSLAADTYEQYF,TGTGCCAGCAGTTTAGCAGCCGATACCTACGAGCAGTACTTC
TRBV4-3,TRBJ2-1,NA,NA,CASSHGAAQGQDEQFF,TGCGCCAGCAGCCACGGAGCCGCGCAGGGTCAGGATGAGCAGTTCTTC
TRBV9,TRBJ2-5,NA,NA,CASSLGLPGETQYF,TGTGCCAGCAGCTTGGGCCTTCCGGGAGAGACCCAGTACTTC
TRBV4-3,TRBJ2-1,TRBD1,few,CASSLEPGTGDNEQFF,TGCGCCAGCAGCCTTGAACCCGGGACAGGGGACAATGAGCAGTTCTTC
TRBV5-1,TRBJ2-7,TRBD1,few,CASSLGDRGYEQYF,TGCGCCAGCAGCTTGGGGGACAGGGGTTATGAGCAGTACTTC
TRBV5-1,TRBJ2-1,NA,NA,CASSLVRASSYNEQFF,TGCGCCAGCAGCTTGGTCAGGGCGAGCTCCTACAATGAGCAGTTCTTC
TRBV5-1,TRBJ1-2,NA,NA,CASSPRGPSTQADYGYTF,TGCGCCAGCAGTCCAAGGGGCCCATCCACGCAAGCCGACTATGGCTACACCTTC
TRBV29-1,TRBJ2-5,NA,NA,CSVERVLQETQYF,TGCAGCGTTGAGAGAGTTCTCCAAGAGACCCAGTACTTC
TRBV12-3/TRBV12-4,TRBJ1-2,TRBD1,NA,CASSRTGLAYGYTF,TGTGCCAGCAGTCGGACAGGGCTCGCCTATGGCTACACCTTC
TRBV11-2,TRBJ2-1,NA,many,CASSLVLNEQFF,TGTGCCAGCAGCTTAGTCCTGAATGAGCAGTTCTTC
TRBV29-1,TRBJ2-7,NA,many,CSVEDGGRGRDEQYF,TGCAGCGTTGAAGATGGGGGCAGGGGTAGGGACGAGCAGTACTTC
TRBV7-2,TRBJ2-1,NA,few,CASSLEEGSYNEQFF,TGTGCCAGCAGCTTAGAGGAGGGCTCCTACAATGAGCAGTTCTTC
TRBV5-1,TRBJ2-2,NA,NA,CASSLAGSTGELFF,TGCGCCAGCAGCTTGGCGGGGAGTACCGGGGAGCTGTTTTTT
TRBV29-1,TRBJ2-3,NA,few,CSVDPLSHSSTDTQYF,TGCAGCGTTGATCCGCTGAGTCATTCTAGCACAGATACGCAGTATTTT
TRBV6-2/TRBV6-3,TRBJ2-7,NA,many,CASTGTGPYEQYF,TGTGCCAGCACCGGGACGGGACCCTACGAGCAGTACTTC
TRBV6-2/TRBV6-3,TRBJ1-5,TRBD1,many,CASRLEGANQPQHF,TGTGCCAGCAGACTTGAGGGGGCCAATCAGCCCCAGCATTTT
TRBV5-5,TRBJ2-7,TRBD1,NA,CASSPAPHRTGYEQYF,TGTGCCAGCAGCCCCGCACCTCACCGGACAGGGTACGAGCAGTACTTC
TRBV29-1,TRBJ2-3,NA,many,CSVFTDTQYF,TGCAGCGTGTTCACAGATACGCAGTATTTT
TRBV29-1,TRBJ2-5,TRBD1,NA,CSVVTGLQETQYF,TGCAGCGTTGTGACAGGGCTCCAAGAGACCCAGTACTTC
TRBV12-3/TRBV12-4,TRBJ1-6,NA,NA,CASSLYPDSPLHF,TGTGCCAGCTCTTTATACCCAGATTCACCCCTCCACTTT
TRBV12-3/TRBV12-4,TRBJ1-6,NA,few,CASKTGPSPLHF,TGTGCCAGCAAGACAGGTCCCTCACCCCTCCACTTT
TRBV7-6,TRBJ2-7,NA,NA,CASSLGWDYEQYF,TGTGCCAGCAGCTTAGGCTGGGACTACGAGCAGTACTTC
TRBV5-1,TRBJ1-1,TRBD1,NA,CASSILTGGRTEAFF,TGCGCCAGCAGCATCCTCACAGGGGGCCGGACTGAAGCTTTCTTT
TRBV28,TRBJ2-3,NA,NA,CASGLANTDTQYF,TGTGCCAGTGGGCTAGCGAATACAGATACGCAGTATTTT
TRBV6-4,TRBJ2-5,TRBD2,many,CASSESPGLGTETQYF,TGTGCCAGCAGTGAATCCCCGGGACTAGGAACGGAGACCCAGTACTTC
TRBV7-9,TRBJ1-1,NA,many,CASSLVGNTEAFF,TGTGCCAGCAGCTTAGTCGGGAACACTGAAGCTTTCTTT
TRBV10-2,TRBJ1-1,NA,few,CASRASGRNTEAFF,TGCGCCAGCAGGGCCTCAGGGCGCAACACTGAAGCTTTCTTT
TRBV28,TRBJ2-7,NA,few,CASTDVREQYF,TGTGCCAGCACAGACGTTAGGGAGCAGTACTTC
TRBV7-2,TRBJ2-7,TRBD2,NA,CASSARAGEEYF,TGTGCCAGCAGCGCGCGAGCGGGAGAGGAGTACTTC
TRBV3-1,TRBJ1-1,TRBD1,many,CASSQKRTGGLYAEAFF,TGTGCCAGCAGCCAGAAACGTACAGGGGGGCTTTACGCTGAAGCTTTCTTT
TRBV6-1,TRBJ1-1,NA,NA,CASSDDGRGTEAFF,TGTGCCAGCTCCGATGACGGGCGGGGCACTGAAGCTTTCTTT
TRBV10-3,TRBJ2-5,TRBD2,NA,CATRTSGGEETQYF,TGTGCCACCCGGACTAGCGGGGGGGAGGAGACCCAGTACTTC
TRBV29-1,TRBJ2-1,NA,few,CSVEDRRRADEQFF,TGCAGCGTTGAAGATCGGCGCAGGGCAGATGAGCAGTTCTTC
TRBV28,TRBJ2-7,TRBD1,many,CASRGLGQGFYEQYF,TGTGCCAGCAGGGGTTTGGGACAGGGGTTTTACGAGCAGTACTTC
TRBV29-1,TRBJ1-1,TRBD1,few,CSVELGGGAEAFF,TGCAGCGTTGAATTAGGAGGGGGCGCTGAAGCTTTCTTT
TRBV5-5,TRBJ1-6,TRBD1,NA,CASSQLTGTGFSPLHF,TGTGCCAGCAGTCAACTGACCGGGACAGGTTTTTCACCCCTCCACTTT